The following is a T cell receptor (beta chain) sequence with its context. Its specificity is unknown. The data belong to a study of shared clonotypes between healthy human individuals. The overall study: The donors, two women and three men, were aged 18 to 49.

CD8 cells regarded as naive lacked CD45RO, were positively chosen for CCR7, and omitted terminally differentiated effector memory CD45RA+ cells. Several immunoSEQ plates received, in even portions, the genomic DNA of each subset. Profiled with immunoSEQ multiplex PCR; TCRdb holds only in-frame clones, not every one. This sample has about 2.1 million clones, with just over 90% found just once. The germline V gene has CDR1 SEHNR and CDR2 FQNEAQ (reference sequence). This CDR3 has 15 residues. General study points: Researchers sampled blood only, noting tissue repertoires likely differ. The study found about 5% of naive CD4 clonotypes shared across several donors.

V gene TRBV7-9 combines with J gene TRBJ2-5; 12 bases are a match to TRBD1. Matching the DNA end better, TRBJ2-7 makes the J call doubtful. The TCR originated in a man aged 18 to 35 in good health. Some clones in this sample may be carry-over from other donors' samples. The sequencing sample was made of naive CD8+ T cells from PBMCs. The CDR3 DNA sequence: TGTGCCAGCAGCTCCCCTGGGACAGGGGGCTTCGAGCAGTACTTC. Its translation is CASSSPGTGGFEQYF.